The clone carrying this TCR beta chain was recorded a few times. No antigen is known for it. The time point is: sample taken at primary tumor resection. Samples came from roughly 70 TRACERx patients with untreated early-stage lung cancer. Whole RNA came from tumor, nontumor lung or frozen PBMC and was sequenced without being sorted. This entry belongs to a study of spatial heterogeneity in lung cancer. Findings and caveats of the study: Counts of expanded intratumoral alpha and beta TCRs tracked tumor mutation counts. Approximate estimated coverage of tumor T cells amounted to 6.5% to 8% for alpha and 12% to 15% for beta chains. Counts of ubiquitous and regional expanded TCRs tracked ubiquitous and regional nonsynonymous mutations, respectively.

The CDR3 sequence is 15 residues long. CDR1 MDHEN and CDR2 SYDVKM come from the germline V gene. V shed 7 bases and J shed 5 bases, with 20 bases lying between them. One entry per CDR3 protein results from TCRdb running MiXCR on the 5' RACE reads. The table shows about 8,100 distinct CDR3 sequences, with 5% to 6% occurring only once. The clonotype originates from a male donor with early-stage non-small cell lung cancer. The chain carries TRBV28 and TRBJ1-1; maybe TRBD1 (5 bases). This sample comprised lung tumor tissue, obtained at surgery. The CDR3 is CASNEPPGPGTEAFF. DNA for the CDR3: TGTGCCAGCAATGAGCCCCCGGGGCCGGGGACTGAAGCTTTCTTT.